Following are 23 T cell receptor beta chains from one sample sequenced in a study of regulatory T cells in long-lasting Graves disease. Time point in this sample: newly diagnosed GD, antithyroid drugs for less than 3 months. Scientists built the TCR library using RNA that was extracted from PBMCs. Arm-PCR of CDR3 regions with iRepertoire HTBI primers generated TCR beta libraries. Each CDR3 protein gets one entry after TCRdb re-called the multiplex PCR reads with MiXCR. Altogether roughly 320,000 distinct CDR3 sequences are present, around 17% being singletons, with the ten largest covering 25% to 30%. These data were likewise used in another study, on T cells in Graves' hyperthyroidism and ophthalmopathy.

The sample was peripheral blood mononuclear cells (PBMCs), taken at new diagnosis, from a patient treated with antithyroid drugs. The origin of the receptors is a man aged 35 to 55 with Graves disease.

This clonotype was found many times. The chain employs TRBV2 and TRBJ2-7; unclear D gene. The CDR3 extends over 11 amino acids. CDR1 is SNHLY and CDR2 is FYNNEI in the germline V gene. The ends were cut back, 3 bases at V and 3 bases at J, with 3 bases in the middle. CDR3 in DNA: TGTGCCAGCAGTGACTTCTACGAGCAGTACTTC. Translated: CASSDFYEQYF.

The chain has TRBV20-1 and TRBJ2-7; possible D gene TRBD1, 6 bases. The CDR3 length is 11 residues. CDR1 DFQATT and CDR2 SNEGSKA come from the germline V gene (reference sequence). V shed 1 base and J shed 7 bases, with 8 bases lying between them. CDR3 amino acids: CSARVGGEQYF. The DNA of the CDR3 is TGCAGTGCTAGAGTAGGGGGAGAGCAGTACTTC.

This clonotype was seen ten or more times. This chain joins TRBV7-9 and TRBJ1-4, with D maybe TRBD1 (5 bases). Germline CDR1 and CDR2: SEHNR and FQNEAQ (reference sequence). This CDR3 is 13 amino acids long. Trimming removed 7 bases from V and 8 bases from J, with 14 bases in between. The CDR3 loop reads CASTQSGGEKLFF. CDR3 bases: TGTGCCAGCACTCAATCGGGGGGAGAAAAACTGTTTTTT.

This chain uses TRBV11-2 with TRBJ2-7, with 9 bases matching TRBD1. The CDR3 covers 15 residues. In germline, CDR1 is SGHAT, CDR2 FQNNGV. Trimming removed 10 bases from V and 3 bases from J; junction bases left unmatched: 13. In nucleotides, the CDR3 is TGTGCCACCTCCCTCGGGACAGGGATATTCTACGAGCAGTACTTC. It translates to CATSLGTGIFYEQYF.

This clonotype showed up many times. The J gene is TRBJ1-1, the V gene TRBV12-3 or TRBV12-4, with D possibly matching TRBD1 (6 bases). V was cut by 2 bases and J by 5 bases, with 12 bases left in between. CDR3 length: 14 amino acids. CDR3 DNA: TGTGCCAGCAGTTTAAAGGGGGGCGTTACTGAAGCTTTCTTT. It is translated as CASSLKGGVTEAFF.

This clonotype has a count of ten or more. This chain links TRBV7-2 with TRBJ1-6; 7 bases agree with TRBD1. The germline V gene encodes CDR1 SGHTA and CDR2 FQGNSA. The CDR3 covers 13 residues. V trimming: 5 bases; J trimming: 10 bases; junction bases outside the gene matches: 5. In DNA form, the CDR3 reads TGTGCCAGCAGCCCGGACAGGTTATCACCCCTCCACTTT. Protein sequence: CASSPDRLSPLHF.

The CDR3 DNA reads as TGTGCCAGCAGCTTACAAAGTCTAGCGGGGGCCCCCACAGATACGCAGTATTTT. The encoded protein is CASSLQSLAGAPTDTQYF. The genes are TRBV11-2 and TRBJ2-3, with TRBD2 identical over 10 bases. The CDR3 has 18 residues. CDR1 and CDR2 from the germline V gene are SGHAT and FQNNGV. V was pared by 2 bases and J by 2 bases, with 10 bases of the junction left unmatched.

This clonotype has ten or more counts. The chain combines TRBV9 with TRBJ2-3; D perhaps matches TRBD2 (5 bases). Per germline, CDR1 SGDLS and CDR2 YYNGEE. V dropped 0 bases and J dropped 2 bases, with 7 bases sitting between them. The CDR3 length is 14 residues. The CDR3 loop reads CASSVGGITDTQYF. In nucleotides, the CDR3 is TGTGCCAGCAGCGTAGGAGGGATCACAGATACGCAGTATTTT.

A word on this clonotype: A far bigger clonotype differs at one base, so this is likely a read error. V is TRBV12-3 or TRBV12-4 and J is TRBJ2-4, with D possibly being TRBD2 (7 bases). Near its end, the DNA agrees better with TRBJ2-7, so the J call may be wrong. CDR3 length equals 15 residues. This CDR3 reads CASSRPGRGAVEQYF. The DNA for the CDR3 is TGTGCCAGCAGTAGACCGGGACGGGGGGCGGTCGAGCAGTACTTC.

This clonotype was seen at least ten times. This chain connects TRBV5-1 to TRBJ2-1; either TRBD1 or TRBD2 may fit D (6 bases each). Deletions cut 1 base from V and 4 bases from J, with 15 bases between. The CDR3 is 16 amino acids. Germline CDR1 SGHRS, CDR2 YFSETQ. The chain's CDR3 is CASSLTFSGAYNEQFF. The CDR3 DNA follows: TGCGCCAGCAGCTTGACGTTCTCGGGGGCTTACAATGAGCAGTTCTTC.

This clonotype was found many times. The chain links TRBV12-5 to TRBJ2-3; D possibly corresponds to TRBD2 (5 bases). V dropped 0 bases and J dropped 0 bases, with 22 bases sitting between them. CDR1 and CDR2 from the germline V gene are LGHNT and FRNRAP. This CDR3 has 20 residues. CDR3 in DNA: TGTGCTAGTGGTTTGGTAACCCCCCTCAGGTTCGAGCGGAGCACAGATACGCAGTATTTT. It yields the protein CASGLVTPLRFERSTDTQYF.

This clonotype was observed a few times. The CDR3 loop reads CASSPTGTGTYGELFF. As DNA, the CDR3 is TGTGCCAGCAGCCCAACCGGGACAGGGACCTATGGGGAGCTGTTTTTT. The genes are TRBV7-9 and TRBJ2-2; 9 nucleotides line up with TRBD1. The CDR3 consists of 16 residues. Germline V CDR1 and CDR2: SEHNR, FQNEAQ (reference sequence). V dropped 5 bases and J dropped 8; count of bases not matched to a gene: 12.

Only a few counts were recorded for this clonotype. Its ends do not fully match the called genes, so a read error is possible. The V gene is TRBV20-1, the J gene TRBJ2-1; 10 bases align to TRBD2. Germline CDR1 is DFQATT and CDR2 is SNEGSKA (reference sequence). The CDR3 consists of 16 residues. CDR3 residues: CSAPLGSGGALNGQFF. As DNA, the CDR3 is TGCAGTGCCCCTTTGGGCAGCGGGGGGGCCTTGAATGGGCAGTTCTTC.

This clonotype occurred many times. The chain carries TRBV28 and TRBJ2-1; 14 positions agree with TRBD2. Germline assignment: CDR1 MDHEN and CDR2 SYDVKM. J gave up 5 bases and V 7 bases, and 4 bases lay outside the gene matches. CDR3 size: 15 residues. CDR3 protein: CASTQGLAGDNEQFF. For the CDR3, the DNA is TGTGCCAGCACCCAGGGACTAGCGGGGGACAATGAGCAGTTCTTC.

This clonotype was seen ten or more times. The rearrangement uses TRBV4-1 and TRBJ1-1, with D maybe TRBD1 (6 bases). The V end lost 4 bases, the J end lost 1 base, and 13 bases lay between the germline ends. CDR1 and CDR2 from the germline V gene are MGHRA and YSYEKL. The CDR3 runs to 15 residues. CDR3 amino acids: CASSRTGSGNTEAFF. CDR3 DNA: TGCGCCAGCAGCCGCACAGGGTCGGGGAACACTGAAGCTTTCTTT.

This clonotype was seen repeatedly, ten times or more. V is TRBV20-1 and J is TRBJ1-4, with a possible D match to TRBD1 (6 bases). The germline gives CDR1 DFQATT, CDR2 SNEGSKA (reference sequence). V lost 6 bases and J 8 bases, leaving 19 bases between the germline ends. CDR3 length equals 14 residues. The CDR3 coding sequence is TGCAGTGCGGGGATGACCGGGGGCGGGGAAAAACTGTTTTTT. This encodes CSAGMTGGGEKLFF.

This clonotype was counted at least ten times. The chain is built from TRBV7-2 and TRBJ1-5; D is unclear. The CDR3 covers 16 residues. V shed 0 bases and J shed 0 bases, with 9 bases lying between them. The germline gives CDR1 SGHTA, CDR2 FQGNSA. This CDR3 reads CASSLALTSSNQPQHF. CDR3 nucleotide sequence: TGTGCCAGCAGCTTAGCGCTAACGTCTAGCAATCAGCCCCAGCATTTT.

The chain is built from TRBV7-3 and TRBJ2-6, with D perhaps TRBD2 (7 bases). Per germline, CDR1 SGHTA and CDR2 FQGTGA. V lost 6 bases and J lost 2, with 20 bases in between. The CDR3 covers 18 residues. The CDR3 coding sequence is TGTGCCAGCAGGGCTACGGGGGGCCTGATGACTGGGGCCAACGTCCTGACTTTC. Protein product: CASRATGGLMTGANVLTF. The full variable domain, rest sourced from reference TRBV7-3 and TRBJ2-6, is GAGVSQTPSNKVTEKGKYVELRCDPISGHTALYWYRQSLGQGPEFLIYFQGTGAADDSGLPNDRFFAVRPEGSVSTLKIQRTERGDSAVYLCASRATGGLMTGANVLTFGAGSRLTVL.

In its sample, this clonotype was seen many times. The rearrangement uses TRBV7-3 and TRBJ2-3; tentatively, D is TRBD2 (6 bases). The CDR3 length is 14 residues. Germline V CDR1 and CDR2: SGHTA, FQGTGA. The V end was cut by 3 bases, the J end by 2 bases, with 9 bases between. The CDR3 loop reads CASSFGGATDTQYF. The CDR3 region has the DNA TGTGCCAGCAGCTTCGGCGGGGCCACAGATACGCAGTATTTT.

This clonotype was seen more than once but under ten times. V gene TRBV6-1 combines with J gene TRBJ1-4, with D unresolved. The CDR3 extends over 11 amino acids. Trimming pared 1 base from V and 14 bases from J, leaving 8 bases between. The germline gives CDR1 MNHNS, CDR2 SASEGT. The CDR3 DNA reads TGTGCCAGCAGTGAAGTCGTAACCCTGTTTTTT. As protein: CASSEVVTLFF.

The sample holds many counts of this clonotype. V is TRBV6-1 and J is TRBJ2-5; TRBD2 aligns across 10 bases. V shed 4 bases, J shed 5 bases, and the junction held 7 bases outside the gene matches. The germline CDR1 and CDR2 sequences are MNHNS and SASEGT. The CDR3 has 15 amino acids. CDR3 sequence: CASSASSGGAETQYF. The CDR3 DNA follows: TGTGCCAGCAGTGCCTCTAGCGGGGGTGCTGAGACCCAGTACTTC.

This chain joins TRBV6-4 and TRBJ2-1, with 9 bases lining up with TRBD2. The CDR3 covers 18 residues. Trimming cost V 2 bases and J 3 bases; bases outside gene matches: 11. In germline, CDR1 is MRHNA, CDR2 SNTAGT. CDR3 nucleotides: TGTGCCAGCAGTGACCGGGACATAGCGGGGGAACTCTACAATGAGCAGTTCTTC. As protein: CASSDRDIAGELYNEQFF.

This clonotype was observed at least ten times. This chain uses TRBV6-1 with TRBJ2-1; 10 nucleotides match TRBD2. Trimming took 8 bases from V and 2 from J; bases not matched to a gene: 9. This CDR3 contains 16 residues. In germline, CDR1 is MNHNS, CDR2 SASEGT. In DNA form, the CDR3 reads TGTGCCAGCGGGGGACCTAGCGGGGGCCCCTACAATGAGCAGTTCTTC. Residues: CASGGPSGGPYNEQFF.